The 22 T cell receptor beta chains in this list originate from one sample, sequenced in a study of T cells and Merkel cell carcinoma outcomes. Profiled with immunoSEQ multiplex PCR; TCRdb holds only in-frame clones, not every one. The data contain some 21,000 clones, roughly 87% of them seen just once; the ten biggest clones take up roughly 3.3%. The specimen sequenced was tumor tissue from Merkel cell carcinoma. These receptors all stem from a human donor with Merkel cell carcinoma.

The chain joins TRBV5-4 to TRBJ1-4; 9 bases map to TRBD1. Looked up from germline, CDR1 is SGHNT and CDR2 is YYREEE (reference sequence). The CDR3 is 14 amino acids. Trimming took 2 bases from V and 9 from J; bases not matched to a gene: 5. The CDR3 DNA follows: TGTGCCAGCAGCTTCGAAGGACAGGGGAAAAAACTGTTTTTT. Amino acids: CASSFEGQGKKLFF.

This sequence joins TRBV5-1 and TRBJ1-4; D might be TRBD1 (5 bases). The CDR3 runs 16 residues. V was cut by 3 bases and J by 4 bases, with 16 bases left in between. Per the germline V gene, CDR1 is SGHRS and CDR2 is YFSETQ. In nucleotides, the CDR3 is TGCGCCAGCAGCTGGGCAGCGGGGGGGATTAATGAAAAACTGTTTTTT. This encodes CASSWAAGGINEKLFF. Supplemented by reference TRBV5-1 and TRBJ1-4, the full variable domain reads KAGVTQTPRYLIKTRGQQVTLSCSPISGHRSVSWYQQTPGQGLQFLFEYFSETQRNKGNFPGRFSGRQFSNSRSEMNVSTLELGDSALYLCASSWAAGGINEKLFFGSGTQLSVL.

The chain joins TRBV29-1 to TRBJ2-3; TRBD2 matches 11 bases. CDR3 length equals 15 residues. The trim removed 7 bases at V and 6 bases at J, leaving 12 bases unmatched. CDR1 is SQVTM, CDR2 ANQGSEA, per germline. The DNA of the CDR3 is TGCAGCGCCAGACAACTAGCGGGAGTGGGGGATACGCAGTATTTT. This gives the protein CSARQLAGVGDTQYF.

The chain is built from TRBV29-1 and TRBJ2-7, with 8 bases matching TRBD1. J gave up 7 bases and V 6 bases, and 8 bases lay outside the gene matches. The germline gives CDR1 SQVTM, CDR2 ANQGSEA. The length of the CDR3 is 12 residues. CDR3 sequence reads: CSVGQGIAEQYF. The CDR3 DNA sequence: TGCAGCGTCGGACAGGGTATCGCGGAGCAGTACTTC.

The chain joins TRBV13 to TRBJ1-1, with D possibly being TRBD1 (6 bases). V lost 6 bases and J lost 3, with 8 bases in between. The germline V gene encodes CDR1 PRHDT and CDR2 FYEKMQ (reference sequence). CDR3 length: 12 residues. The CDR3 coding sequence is TGTGCCAGCAGGGAGGGGGACACTGAAGCTTTCTTT. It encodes CASREGDTEAFF.

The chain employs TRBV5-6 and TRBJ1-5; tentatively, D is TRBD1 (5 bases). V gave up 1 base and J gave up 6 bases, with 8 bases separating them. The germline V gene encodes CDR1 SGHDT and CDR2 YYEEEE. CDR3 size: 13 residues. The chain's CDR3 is CASSLRTTQPQHF. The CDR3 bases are TGTGCCAGCAGCTTGCGGACAACTCAGCCCCAGCATTTT. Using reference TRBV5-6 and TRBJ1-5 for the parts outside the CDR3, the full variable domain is DAGVTQSPTHLIKTRGQQVTLRCSPKSGHDTVSWYQQALGQGPQFIFQYYEEEERQRGNFPDRFSGHQFPNYSSELNVNALLLGDSALYLCASSLRTTQPQHFGDGTRLSIL.

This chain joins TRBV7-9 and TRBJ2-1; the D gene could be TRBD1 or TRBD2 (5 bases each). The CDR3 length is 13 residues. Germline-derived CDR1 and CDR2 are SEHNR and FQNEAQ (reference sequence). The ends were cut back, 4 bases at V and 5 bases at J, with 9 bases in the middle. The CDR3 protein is CASSWGRNNEQFF. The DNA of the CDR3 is TGTGCCAGCAGCTGGGGACGCAACAATGAGCAGTTCTTC.

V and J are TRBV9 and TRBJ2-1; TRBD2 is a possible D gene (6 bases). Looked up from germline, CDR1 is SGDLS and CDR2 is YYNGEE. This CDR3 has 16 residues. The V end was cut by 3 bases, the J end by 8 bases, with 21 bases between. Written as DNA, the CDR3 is TGTGCCAGCAGCGGGGGGAGGCCCGACAGTCCCCATGAGCAGTTCTTC. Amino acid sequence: CASSGGRPDSPHEQFF.

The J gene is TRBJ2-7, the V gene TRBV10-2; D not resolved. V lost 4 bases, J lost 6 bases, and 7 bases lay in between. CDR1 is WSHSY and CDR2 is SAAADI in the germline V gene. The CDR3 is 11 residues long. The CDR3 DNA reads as TGCGCCAGCAGTGCCGGAACCGAGCAGTACTTC. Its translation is CASSAGTEQYF.

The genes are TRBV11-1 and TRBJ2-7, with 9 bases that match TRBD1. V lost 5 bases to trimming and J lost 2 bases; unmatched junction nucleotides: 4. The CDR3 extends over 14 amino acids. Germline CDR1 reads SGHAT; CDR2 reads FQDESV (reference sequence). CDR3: CASSPGTGPYEQYF. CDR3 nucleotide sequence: TGTGCCAGCAGCCCCGGGACAGGGCCCTACGAGCAGTACTTC.

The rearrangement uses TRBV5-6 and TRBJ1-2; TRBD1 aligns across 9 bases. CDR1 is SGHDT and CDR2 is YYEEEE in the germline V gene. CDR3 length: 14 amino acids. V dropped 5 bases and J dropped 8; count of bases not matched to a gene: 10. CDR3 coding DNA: TGTGCCAGCAGATCCACCGGGACAGGGAACGGCTACACCTTC. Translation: CASRSTGTGNGYTF.

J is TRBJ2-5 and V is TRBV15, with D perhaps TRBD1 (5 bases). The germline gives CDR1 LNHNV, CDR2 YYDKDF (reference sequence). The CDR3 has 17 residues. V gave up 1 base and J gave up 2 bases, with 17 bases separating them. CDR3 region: CATSRGGGRGWQETQYF. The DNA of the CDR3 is TGTGCCACCAGCAGAGGTGGCGGAAGGGGTTGGCAAGAGACCCAGTACTTC.

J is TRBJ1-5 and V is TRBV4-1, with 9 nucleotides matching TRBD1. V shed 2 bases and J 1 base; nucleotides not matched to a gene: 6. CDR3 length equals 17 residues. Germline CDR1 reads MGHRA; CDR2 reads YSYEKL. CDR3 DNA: TGCGCCAGCAGCCAACCAATAACAGGGGGCAGCAATCAGCCCCAGCATTTT. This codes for CASSQPITGGSNQPQHF.

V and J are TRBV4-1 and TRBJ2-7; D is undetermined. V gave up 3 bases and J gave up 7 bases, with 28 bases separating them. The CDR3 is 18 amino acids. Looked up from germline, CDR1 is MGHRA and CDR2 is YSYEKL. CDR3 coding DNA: TGCGCCAGCAGCCAGCAACATCTTCTACACGAACCCCTGATTGAGCAGTACTTC. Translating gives CASSQQHLLHEPLIEQYF.

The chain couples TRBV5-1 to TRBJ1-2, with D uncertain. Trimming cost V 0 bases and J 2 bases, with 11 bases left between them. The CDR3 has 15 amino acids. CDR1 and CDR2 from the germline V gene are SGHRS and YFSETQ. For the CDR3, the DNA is TGCGCCAGCAGCTTGGAAAAGGGCCCCAACTATGGCTACACCTTC. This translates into CASSLEKGPNYGYTF.

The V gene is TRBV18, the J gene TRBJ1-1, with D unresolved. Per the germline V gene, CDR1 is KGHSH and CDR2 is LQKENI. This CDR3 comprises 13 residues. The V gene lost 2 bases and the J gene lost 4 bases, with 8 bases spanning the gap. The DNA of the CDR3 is TGTGCCAGCTCACCAGTGGGGAGCACTGAAGCTTTCTTT. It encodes CASSPVGSTEAFF. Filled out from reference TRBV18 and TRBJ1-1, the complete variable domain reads NAGVMQNPRHLVRRRGQEARLRCSPMKGHSHVYWYRQLPEEGLKFMVYLQKENIIDESGMPKERFSAEFPKEGPSILRIQQVVRGDSAAYFCASSPVGSTEAFFGQGTRLTVV.

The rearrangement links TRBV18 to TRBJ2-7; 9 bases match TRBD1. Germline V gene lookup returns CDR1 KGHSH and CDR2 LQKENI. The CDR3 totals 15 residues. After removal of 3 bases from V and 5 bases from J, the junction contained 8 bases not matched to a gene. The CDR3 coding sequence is TGTGCCAGCTCACCCGCGGACAGGGGATTAGACGAGCAGTACTTC. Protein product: CASSPADRGLDEQYF. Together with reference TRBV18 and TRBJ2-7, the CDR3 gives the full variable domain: NAGVMQNPRHLVRRRGQEARLRCSPMKGHSHVYWYRQLPEEGLKFMVYLQKENIIDESGMPKERFSAEFPKEGPSILRIQQVVRGDSAAYFCASSPADRGLDEQYFGPGTRLTVT.

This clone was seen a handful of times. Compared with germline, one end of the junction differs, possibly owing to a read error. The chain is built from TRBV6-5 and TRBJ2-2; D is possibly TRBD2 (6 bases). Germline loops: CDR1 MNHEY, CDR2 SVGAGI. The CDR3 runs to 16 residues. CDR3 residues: CASSYPQGLITRELFF. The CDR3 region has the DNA TGTGCCAGCAGTTACCCCCAGGGACTTATCACCAGGGAGCTGTTTTTT.

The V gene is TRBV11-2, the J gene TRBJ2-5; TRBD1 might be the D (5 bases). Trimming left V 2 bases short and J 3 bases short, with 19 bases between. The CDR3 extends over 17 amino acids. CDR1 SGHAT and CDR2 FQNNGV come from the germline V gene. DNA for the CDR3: TGTGCCAGCAGCTTATCCTTTCTACGTGGACAAAAAGAGACCCAGTACTTC. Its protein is CASSLSFLRGQKETQYF. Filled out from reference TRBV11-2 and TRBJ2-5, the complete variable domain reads EAGVAQSPRYKIIEKRQSVAFWCNPISGHATLYWYQQILGQGPKLLIQFQNNGVVDDSQLPKDRFSAERLKGVDSTLKIQPAKLEDSAVYLCASSLSFLRGQKETQYFGPGTRLLVL.

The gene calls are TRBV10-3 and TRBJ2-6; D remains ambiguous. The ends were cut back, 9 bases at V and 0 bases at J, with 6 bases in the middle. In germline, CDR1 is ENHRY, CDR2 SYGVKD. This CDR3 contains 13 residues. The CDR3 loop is CAIHSSGANVLTF. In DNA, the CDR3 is TGTGCCATTCATAGCTCTGGGGCCAACGTCCTGACTTTC.

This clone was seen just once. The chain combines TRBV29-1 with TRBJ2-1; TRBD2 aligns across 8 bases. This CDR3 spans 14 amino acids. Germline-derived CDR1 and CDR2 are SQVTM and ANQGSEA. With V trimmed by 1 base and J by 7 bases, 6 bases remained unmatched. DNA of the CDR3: TGCAGCGTTGAAGGGAGCGGGGGTTATAATGAGCAGTTCTTC. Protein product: CSVEGSGGYNEQFF.

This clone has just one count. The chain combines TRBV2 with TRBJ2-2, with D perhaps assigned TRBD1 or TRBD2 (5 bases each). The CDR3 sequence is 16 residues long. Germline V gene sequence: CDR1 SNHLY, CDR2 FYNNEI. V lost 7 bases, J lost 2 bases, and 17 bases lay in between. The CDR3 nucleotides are TGTGCCAGCATGGGCTCTCGGGGACCTAACACCGGGGAGCTGTTTTTT. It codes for CASMGSRGPNTGELFF.